This TCR beta chain derives from a study of blood T cell repertoires in COVID-19. This clone was seen only a few times. Per the original data handling: Quantification of nucleated cells was approximated via reference gene primer amplification. Assay: immunoSEQ multiplex PCR; the TCRdb copy retains only in-frame clones and omits some. V and J calls and clone size come straight from that table; D and trimming were deduced from the DNA. The sample has about 150,000 clones; approximately 86% are singletons. Material for sequencing was peripheral blood. The sequence was obtained from a woman aged 60-75 years with active or convalescent COVID-19.

CDR3 in amino acids: CASSHHDRWGMNTEAFF. In nucleotides, the CDR3 is TGTGCCAGCAGCCACCATGACAGGTGGGGGATGAACACTGAAGCTTTCTTT. The chain combines TRBV3-1 (or the pseudogene TRBV3-2) with TRBJ1-1; D is perhaps TRBD1 (6 bases). Germline V lookup: CDR1 LGHDT, CDR2 YNNKEL (reference sequence). The V end lost 3 bases, the J end lost 0 bases, and 17 bases lay between the germline ends. This CDR3 spans 17 amino acids.